These 21 T cell receptor beta chains share one sample of origin, sequenced in a study of blood T cell repertoires in COVID-19. Clones were read by immunoSEQ multiplex PCR, and TCRdb kept only the in-frame ones, dropping some. The table lists approximately 150,000 clones, 85% to 90% of them singletons. Sequenced: peripheral blood. These receptors were obtained from an older woman with acute or convalescent COVID-19.

This clone has only one observation. The V call is TRBV5-1, the J call TRBJ2-2, with D tentatively TRBD1 (7 bases). This CDR3 contains 17 residues. Germline V lookup: CDR1 SGHRS, CDR2 YFSETQ. The germline V and J ends were trimmed by 3 bases and 2 bases, with 17 bases remaining between them. The CDR3 DNA reads as TGCGCCAGCAGCTCGGGAGCAGGGACAGCAAACACCGGGGAGCTGTTTTTT. Translating it yields CASSSGAGTANTGELFF.

The rearrangement uses TRBV2 and TRBJ1-2; D unresolved. The CDR3 runs 19 residues. V shed 3 bases and J shed 3 bases, with 26 bases lying between them. Germline values: CDR1 SNHLY, CDR2 FYNNEI. The CDR3 DNA reads as TGTGCCAGCAGTGAGAGAATTCTTAAGTTTAGTGTCCATGACTATGGCTACACCTTC. It yields the protein CASSERILKFSVHDYGYTF. Drawing the rest from reference TRBV2 and TRBJ1-2, the complete variable domain is EPEVTQTPSHQVTQMGQEVILRCVPISNHLYFYWYRQILGQKVEFLVSFYNNEISEKSEIFDDQFSVERPDGSNFTLKIRSTKLEDSAMYFCASSERILKFSVHDYGYTFGSGTRLTVV.

The rearrangement joins TRBV30 to TRBJ1-1; no firm D call. The CDR3 length is 14 residues. Between the trimmed V and J ends, which lost 0 bases and 0 bases, there was a span of 8 bases. CDR1 and CDR2 (germline): GTSNPN, SVGIG (reference sequence). CDR3 in DNA: TGTGCCTGGAGTGTGCAGATAATGAACACTGAAGCTTTCTTT. This codes for CAWSVQIMNTEAFF. Full variable domain (outside the CDR3, taken from reference TRBV30 and TRBJ1-1): SQTIHQWPATLVQPVGSPLSLECTVEGTSNPNLYWYRQAAGRGLQLLFYSVGIGQISSEVPQNLSASRPQDRQFILSSKKLLLSDSGFYLCAWSVQIMNTEAFFGQGTRLTVV.

The chain uses TRBV5-1 and TRBJ1-2; 8 positions match TRBD1. With V trimmed by 0 bases and J by 8 bases, 9 bases remained unmatched. The CDR3 has 15 residues. Germline V CDR1 and CDR2: SGHRS, YFSETQ. CDR3 protein: CASSLVGQGLLGYTF. The CDR3 region has the DNA TGCGCCAGCAGCTTGGTCGGACAGGGTTTGTTAGGCTACACCTTC.

The chain is built from TRBV28 and TRBJ1-5; D remains unclear. The CDR3 covers 15 residues. Germline V gives CDR1 MDHEN, CDR2 SYDVKM. V was pared by 6 bases and J by 1 base, with 13 bases between. CDR3 DNA: TGTGCCAGCAGGGCGGGCGGGGTGAGCAATCAGCCCCAGCATTTT. Translated, it gives CASRAGGVSNQPQHF.

CDR3 in amino acids: CASSALTGDPTF. The CDR3 coding sequence is TGTGCCAGCAGCGCCCTGACAGGGGATCCCACCTTC. V and J are TRBV9 and TRBJ1-2; 8 nucleotides align to TRBD1. V dropped 3 bases and J dropped 13; count of bases not matched to a gene: 8. This CDR3 region has 12 residues. CDR1 is SGDLS and CDR2 is YYNGEE in the germline V gene.

This clone was seen a few times. The genes are TRBV4-3 and TRBJ1-5, with D unclear. The CDR3 sequence is 14 residues long. Germline V gene lookup returns CDR1 LGHNA and CDR2 YSLEER. Trimming stripped 0 bases from V and 9 bases from J, with 12 bases between. The DNA for the CDR3 is TGCGCCAGCAGCCAAGATGGAGGAATTGGGCCCCAGCATTTT. Protein product: CASSQDGGIGPQHF.

The genes are TRBV2 and TRBJ1-1, with D possibly being TRBD1 (6 bases). CDR1 is SNHLY, CDR2 FYNNEI, per germline. The CDR3 has 14 residues. The V gene lost 4 bases and the J gene lost 7 bases, with 16 bases spanning the gap. In nucleotides, the CDR3 is TGTGCCAGCAGTGGGGGTACAGGGAGGGTTGAAGCTTTCTTT. It is translated as CASSGGTGRVEAFF.

The rearrangement joins TRBV6-2 or TRBV6-3 to TRBJ2-3, with unresolved D. V dropped 6 bases and J dropped 5 bases, with 18 bases sitting between them. Germline CDR1 is MNHEY and CDR2 is SVGEGT. This CDR3 has 15 residues. The DNA of the CDR3 is TGTGCCAGCAGCCGCGCGAGGAACGAGGAAGATACGCAGTATTTT. Protein: CASSRARNEEDTQYF.

V gene TRBV28 combines with J gene TRBJ1-2, with D perhaps matching TRBD1 (6 bases). CDR3 size: 13 residues. CDR1 and CDR2 (germline): MDHEN, SYDVKM. V lost 4 bases to trimming and J lost 5 bases, with 11 bases between them. The CDR3 DNA reads as TGTGCCAGCAGTTCCGGGACACGATATGGCTACACCTTC. Residues: CASSSGTRYGYTF.

J is TRBJ2-3 and V is TRBV4-3, with TRBD2 as a possible D gene (5 bases). The V gene lost 4 bases and the J gene lost 8 bases, with 16 bases spanning the gap. The CDR3 length is 14 residues. Germline V gene data show CDR1 as LGHNA and CDR2 as YSLEER. The CDR3 region is CASSPGLATATQYF. CDR3 nucleotide sequence: TGCGCCAGCAGCCCCGGACTTGCAACCGCTACGCAGTATTTT.

The chain recombines TRBV6-2 or TRBV6-3 with TRBJ2-3, with D maybe TRBD2 (5 bases). The CDR3 consists of 17 residues. Trimming shortened V by 0 bases and J by 2 bases, and 15 bases separated the two germline ends. Looked up from germline, CDR1 is MNHEY and CDR2 is SVGEGT. CDR3 sequence reads: CASSYSTAGPTTDTQYF. Written as DNA, the CDR3 is TGTGCCAGCAGTTACTCGACCGCGGGTCCAACCACAGATACGCAGTATTTT.

The J gene is TRBJ2-5, the V gene TRBV4-1; TRBD2 matches at 7 bases. The germline V gene has CDR1 MGHRA and CDR2 YSYEKL. The V gene end was trimmed by 4 bases and the J gene end by 0 bases; junction bases not matched to a gene: 11. The CDR3 loop spans 17 amino acids. CDR3 loop: CASSLTQSGVYQETQYF. CDR3 sequence (DNA): TGCGCCAGCAGCCTAACTCAGAGCGGGGTCTACCAAGAGACCCAGTACTTC.

The V and J genes are TRBV4-3 and TRBJ1-1; a weak D match, TRBD1 (6 bases). The CDR3 contains 14 residues. Deletions cut 6 bases from V and 4 bases from J, with 15 bases between. Germline lookup yields CDR1 LGHNA and CDR2 YSLEER. The DNA of the CDR3 is TGCGCCAGCAGAAAGGAACAGGGTGGCACTGAAGCTTTCTTT. Residues: CASRKEQGGTEAFF.

The chain uses TRBV30 and TRBJ1-2; D uncertain. The germline V and J ends were trimmed by 2 bases and 8 bases, with 9 bases remaining between them. This CDR3 has 11 amino acids. CDR1 and CDR2 from the germline V gene are GTSNPN and SVGIG (reference sequence). CDR3 amino acids: CAWSSGVGYTF. CDR3 bases: TGTGCCTGGAGTTCAGGTGTGGGCTACACCTTC.

The chain combines TRBV10-3 with TRBJ2-7; TRBD1 aligns across 12 bases. CDR1 is ENHRY, CDR2 SYGVKD, per germline. Trimming cost V 6 bases and J 1 base; bases outside gene matches: 4. The CDR3 has 15 amino acids. The CDR3 sequence is CAIRGTGGGSYEQYF. The CDR3 coding sequence is TGTGCCATCAGAGGGACAGGGGGCGGGTCCTACGAGCAGTACTTC.

The CDR3 DNA is TGCAGCGTTCGGGCCCCTTCTAGCGGGGGGGCCTTAGATACGCAGTATTTT. The encoded protein is CSVRAPSSGGALDTQYF. V usage is TRBV29-1 and J usage is TRBJ2-3; 12 bases map to TRBD2. V dropped 5 bases and J dropped 5; count of bases not matched to a gene: 14. The length of the CDR3 is 17 residues. Germline V gene data show CDR1 as SQVTM and CDR2 as ANQGSEA.

The J gene is TRBJ1-4, the V gene TRBV7-4; D remains ambiguous. Looked up from germline, CDR1 is SGHVT and CDR2 is SQSDAQ. The CDR3 extends over 14 amino acids. Trimming took off 5 bases at V and 4 bases at J, with 11 bases between the two ends. CDR3 coding DNA: TGTGCCAGCAGCGCCGCAGTGAATAATGAAAAACTGTTTTTT. Protein: CASSAAVNNEKLFF.

A remark on this clone: A read error may produce the germline difference seen at one junction end. CDR3 region: CATSDTTGDSDEQYF. The CDR3 coding sequence is TGTGCCACCAGTGACACGACAGGGGACTCCGACGAGCAGTACTTC. The rearrangement uses TRBV24-1 and TRBJ2-7, with 8 nucleotides matching TRBD1. Germline CDR1 and CDR2: KGHDR and SFDVKD. The CDR3 runs to 15 residues.

This chain connects TRBV3-1 (or the pseudogene TRBV3-2) to TRBJ1-4, with TRBD1 as a possible D gene (6 bases). This CDR3 contains 18 residues. V dropped 4 bases and J dropped 14 bases, with 32 bases sitting between them. Germline assignment: CDR1 LGHDT and CDR2 YNNKEL (reference sequence). The CDR3 region has the DNA TGTGCCAGCAGCCTGACCAGGGGACGTACGCTGGGGAAGGGGGATCTGTTTTTT. Translating gives CASSLTRGRTLGKGDLFF.

The chain couples TRBV29-1 to TRBJ1-1, with a tentative D call TRBD1 (5 bases). The germline CDR1 and CDR2 sequences are SQVTM and ANQGSEA. Trimming took 7 bases from V and 2 from J, leaving 11 bases between them. The CDR3 has 12 amino acids. CDR3 region: CSGGEHNTEAFF. The CDR3 DNA sequence: TGCAGCGGGGGGGAGCATAACACTGAAGCTTTCTTT.